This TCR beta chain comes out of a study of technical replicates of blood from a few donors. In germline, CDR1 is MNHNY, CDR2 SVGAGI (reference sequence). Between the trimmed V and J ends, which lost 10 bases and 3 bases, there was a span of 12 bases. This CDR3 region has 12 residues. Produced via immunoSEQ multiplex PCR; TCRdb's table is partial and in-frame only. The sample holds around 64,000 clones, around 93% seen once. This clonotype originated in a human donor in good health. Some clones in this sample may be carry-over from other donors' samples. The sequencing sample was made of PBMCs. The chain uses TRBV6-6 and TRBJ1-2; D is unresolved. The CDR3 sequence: CATTEEHYGYTF. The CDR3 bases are TGTGCCACCACGGAGGAGCACTATGGCTACACCTTC.